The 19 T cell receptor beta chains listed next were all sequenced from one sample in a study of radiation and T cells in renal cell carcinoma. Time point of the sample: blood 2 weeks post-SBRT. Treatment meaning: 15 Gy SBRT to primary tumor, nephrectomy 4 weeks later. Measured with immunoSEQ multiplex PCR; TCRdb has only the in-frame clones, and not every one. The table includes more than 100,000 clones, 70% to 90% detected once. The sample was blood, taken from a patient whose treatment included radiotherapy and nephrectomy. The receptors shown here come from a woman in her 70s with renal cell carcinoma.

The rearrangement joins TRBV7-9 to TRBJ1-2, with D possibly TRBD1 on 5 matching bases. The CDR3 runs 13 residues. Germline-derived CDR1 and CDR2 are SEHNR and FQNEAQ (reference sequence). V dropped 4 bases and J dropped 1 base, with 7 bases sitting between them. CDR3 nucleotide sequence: TGTGCCAGCAGCTGGGGCAGTAACTATGGCTACACCTTC. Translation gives CASSWGSNYGYTF. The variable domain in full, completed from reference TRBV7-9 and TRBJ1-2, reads DTGVSQNPRHKITKRGQNVTFRCDPISEHNRLYWYRQTLGQGPEFLTYFQNEAQLEKSRLLSDRFSAERPKGSFSTLEIQRTEQGDSAMYLCASSWGSNYGYTFGSGTRLTVV.

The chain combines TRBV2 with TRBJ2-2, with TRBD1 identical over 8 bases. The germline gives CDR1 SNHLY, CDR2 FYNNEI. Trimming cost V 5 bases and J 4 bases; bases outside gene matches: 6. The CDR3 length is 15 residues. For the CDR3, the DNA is TGTGCCAGCAGTCCCGGACAGGGAGCCACCGGGGAGCTGTTTTTT. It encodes CASSPGQGATGELFF.

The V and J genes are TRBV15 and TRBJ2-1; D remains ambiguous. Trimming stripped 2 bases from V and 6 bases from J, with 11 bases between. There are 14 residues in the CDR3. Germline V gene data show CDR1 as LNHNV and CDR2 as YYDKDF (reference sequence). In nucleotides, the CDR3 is TGTGCCACCAGCAGACGGTCGGCCCGCAATGAGCAGTTCTTC. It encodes CATSRRSARNEQFF.

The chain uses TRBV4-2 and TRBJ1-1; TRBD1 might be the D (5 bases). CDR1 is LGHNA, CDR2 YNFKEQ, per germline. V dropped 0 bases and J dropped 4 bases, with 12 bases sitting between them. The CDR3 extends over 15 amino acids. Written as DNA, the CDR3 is TGTGCCAGCAGCCAAGATGGAGGGGTGGGCACTGAAGCTTTCTTT. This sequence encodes CASSQDGGVGTEAFF.

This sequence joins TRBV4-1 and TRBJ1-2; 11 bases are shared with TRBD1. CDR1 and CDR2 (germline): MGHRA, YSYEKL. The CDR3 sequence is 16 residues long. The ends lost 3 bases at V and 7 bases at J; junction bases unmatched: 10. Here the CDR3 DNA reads TGCGCCAGCAGCCAGACCGGGACAGGGGGAATCGGTGGCTACACCTTC. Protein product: CASSQTGTGGIGGYTF.

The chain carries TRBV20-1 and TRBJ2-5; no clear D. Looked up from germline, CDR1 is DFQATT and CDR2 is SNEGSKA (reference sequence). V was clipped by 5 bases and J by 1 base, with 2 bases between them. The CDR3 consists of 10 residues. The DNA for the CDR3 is TGCAGTGCTGGCCAAGAGACCCAGTACTTC. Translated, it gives CSAGQETQYF.

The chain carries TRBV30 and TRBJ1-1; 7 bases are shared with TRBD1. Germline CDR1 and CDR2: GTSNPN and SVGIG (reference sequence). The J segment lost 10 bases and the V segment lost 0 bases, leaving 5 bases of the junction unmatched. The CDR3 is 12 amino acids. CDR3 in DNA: TGTGCCTGGAGTGTAGCCGGGACAGCAGCTTTCTTT. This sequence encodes CAWSVAGTAAFF.

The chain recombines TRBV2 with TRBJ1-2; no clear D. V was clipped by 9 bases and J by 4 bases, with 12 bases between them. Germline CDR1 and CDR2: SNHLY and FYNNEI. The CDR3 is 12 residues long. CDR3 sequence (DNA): TGTGCCAGAATGACGGGGAGCTATGGCTACACCTTC. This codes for CARMTGSYGYTF.

CDR3 sequence (DNA): TGCGCCAGCAGCTTGGGGGCCACAAACTACAATGAGCAGTTCTTC. Protein sequence: CASSLGATNYNEQFF. The rearrangement links TRBV5-1 to TRBJ2-1; D not certain. CDR3 length: 15 residues. Between the trimmed V and J ends, which lost 0 bases and 3 bases, there was a span of 10 bases. The germline gives CDR1 SGHRS, CDR2 YFSETQ.

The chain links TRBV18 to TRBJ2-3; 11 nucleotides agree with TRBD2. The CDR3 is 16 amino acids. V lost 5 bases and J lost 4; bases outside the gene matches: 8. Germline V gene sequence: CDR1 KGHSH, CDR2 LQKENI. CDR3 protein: CASSYTSGGIADTQYF. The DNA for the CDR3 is TGTGCCAGCTCATACACTAGCGGGGGAATCGCAGATACGCAGTATTTT. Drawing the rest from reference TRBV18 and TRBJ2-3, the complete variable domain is NAGVMQNPRHLVRRRGQEARLRCSPMKGHSHVYWYRQLPEEGLKFMVYLQKENIIDESGMPKERFSAEFPKEGPSILRIQQVVRGDSAAYFCASSYTSGGIADTQYFGPGTRLTVL.

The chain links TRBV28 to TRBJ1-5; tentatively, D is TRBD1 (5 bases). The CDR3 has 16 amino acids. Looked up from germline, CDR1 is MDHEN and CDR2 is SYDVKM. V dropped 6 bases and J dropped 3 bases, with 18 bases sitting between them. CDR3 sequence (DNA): TGTGCCAGCAGGCCCCAGGCGGGACGCTCCAATCAGCCCCAGCATTTT. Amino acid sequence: CASRPQAGRSNQPQHF.

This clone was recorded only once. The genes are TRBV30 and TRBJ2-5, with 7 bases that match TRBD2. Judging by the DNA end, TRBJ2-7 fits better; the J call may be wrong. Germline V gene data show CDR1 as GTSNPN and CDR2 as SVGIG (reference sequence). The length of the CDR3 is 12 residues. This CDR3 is CAWIGGRAEQYF. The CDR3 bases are TGTGCCTGGATTGGGGGGAGGGCCGAGCAGTACTTC.

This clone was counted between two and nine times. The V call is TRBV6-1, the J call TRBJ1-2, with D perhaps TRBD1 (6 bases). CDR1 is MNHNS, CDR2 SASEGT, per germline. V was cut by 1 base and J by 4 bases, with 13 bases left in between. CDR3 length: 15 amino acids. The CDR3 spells CASSEGPTGIYGYTF. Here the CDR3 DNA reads TGTGCCAGCAGTGAAGGACCTACAGGGATCTATGGCTACACCTTC.

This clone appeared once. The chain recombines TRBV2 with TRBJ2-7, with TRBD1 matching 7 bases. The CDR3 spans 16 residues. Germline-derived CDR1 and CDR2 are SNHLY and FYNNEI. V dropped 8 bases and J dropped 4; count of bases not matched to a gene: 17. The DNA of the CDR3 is TGTGCCAGCGGACCACCGGGACAGTGGATAACATACGAGCAGTACTTC. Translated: CASGPPGQWITYEQYF.

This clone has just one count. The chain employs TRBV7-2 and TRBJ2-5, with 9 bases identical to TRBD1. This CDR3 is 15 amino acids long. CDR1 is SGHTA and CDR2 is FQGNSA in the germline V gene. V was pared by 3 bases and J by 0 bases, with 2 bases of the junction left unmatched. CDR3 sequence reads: CASSLGTGYQETQYF. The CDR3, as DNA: TGTGCCAGCAGCTTGGGGACAGGGTACCAAGAGACCCAGTACTTC.

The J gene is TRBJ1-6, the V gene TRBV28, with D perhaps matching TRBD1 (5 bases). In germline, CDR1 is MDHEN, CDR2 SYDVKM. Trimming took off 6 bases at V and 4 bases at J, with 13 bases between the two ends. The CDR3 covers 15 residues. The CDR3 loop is CASRGGTDYNSPLHF. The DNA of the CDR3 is TGTGCCAGCAGGGGGGGGACGGATTATAATTCACCCCTCCACTTT.

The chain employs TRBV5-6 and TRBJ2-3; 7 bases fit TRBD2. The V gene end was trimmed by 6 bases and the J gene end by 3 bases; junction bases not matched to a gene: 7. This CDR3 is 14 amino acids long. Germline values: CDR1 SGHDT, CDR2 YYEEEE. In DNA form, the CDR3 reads TGTGCCAGCACCAAACGGGGGGAAACAGATACGCAGTATTTT. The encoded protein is CASTKRGETDTQYF.

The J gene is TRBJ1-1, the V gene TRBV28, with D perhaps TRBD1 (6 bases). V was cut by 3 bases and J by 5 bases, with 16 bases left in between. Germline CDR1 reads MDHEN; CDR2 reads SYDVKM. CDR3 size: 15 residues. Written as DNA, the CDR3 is TGTGCCAGCAGTTTGGGGGGCCTCGGAAGGACTGAAGCTTTCTTT. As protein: CASSLGGLGRTEAFF.

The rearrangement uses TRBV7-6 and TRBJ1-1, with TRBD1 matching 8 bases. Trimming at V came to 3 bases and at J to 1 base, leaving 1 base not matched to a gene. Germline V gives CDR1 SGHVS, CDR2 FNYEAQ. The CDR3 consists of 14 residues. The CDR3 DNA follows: TGTGCCAGCAGCTTCGGACAGGGGAACACTGAAGCTTTCTTT. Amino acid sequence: CASSFGQGNTEAFF.